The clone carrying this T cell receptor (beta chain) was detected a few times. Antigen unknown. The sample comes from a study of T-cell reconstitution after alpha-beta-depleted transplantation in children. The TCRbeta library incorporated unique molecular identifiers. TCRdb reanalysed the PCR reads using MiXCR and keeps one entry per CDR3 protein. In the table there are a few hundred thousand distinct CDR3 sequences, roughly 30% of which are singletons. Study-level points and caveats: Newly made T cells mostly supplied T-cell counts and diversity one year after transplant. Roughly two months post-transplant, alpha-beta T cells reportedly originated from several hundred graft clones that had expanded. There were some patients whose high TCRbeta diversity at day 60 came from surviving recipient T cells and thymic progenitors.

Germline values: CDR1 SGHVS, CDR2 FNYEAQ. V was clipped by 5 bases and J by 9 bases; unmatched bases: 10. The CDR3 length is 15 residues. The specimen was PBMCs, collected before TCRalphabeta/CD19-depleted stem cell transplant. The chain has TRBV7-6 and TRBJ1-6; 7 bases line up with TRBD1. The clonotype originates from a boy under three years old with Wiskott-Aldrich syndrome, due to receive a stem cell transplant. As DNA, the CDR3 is TGTGCCAGCAGCCTCGGACAGGCGGACCTTTCACCCCTCCACTTT. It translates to CASSLGQADLSPLHF.